The present TCR beta chain was sequenced within a study of regulatory T cells in long-lasting Graves disease. The study's findings and limits: Newly diagnosed patients had higher TCR diversity than persistent Graves' patients did.

Through Arm-PCR of CDR3 regions and iRepertoire HTBI primers, TCR beta libraries were built. TCRdb reanalysed the multiplex PCR reads using MiXCR and keeps one entry per CDR3 protein. The sample has a few hundred thousand distinct CDR3 sequences; 20% to 25% are singletons. Time point: persistent/refractory GD, antithyroid drugs over 5 years with positive TRAb. PBMC-derived RNA was used for the TCR library. It was an endocrinology department in Xi'an, China, that provided the patients. This clonotype showed up many times. Its antigen is still unknown. This CDR3 is built from 13 residues. Germline lookup yields CDR1 SGHAT and CDR2 FQDESV (reference sequence). V gave up 3 bases and J gave up 1 base, with 6 bases separating them.

The V and J genes are TRBV11-1 and TRBJ1-1; no reliable D call. This receptor was taken from a female donor with Graves disease. The specimen was peripheral blood mononuclear cells (PBMCs), collected when the disease was refractory, from a patient treated with antithyroid drugs. The CDR3 loop is CASSFGENTEAFF. DNA for the CDR3: TGTGCCAGCAGCTTCGGAGAGAACACTGAAGCTTTCTTT. The variable domain in full, with the rest retrieved from reference TRBV11-1 and TRBJ1-1, is EAEVAQSPRYKITEKSQAVAFWCDPISGHATLYWYRQILGQGPELLVQFQDESVVDDSQLPKDRFSAERLKGVDSTLKIQPAELGDSAMYLCASSFGENTEAFFGQGTRLTVV.